This TCR beta chain stems from a study of CD8 T cells in ankylosing spondylitis (dated by TCRdb to the late 2010s). For the wider study: T cell receptor beta repertoires were profiled in healthy donors and ankylosing spondylitis patients so that disease-linked TCR variants could be found. The whole study cohort included over a hundred healthy donors and 25 ankylosing spondylitis patients. Peripheral blood was sampled, and synovial fluid was additionally collected from ankylosing spondylitis patients.

Sequenced using an Illumina HiSeq 2500. TCR beta libraries were prepared by quantitative 5'-RACE with molecular barcodes. As for the original processing: A new computational method, built on a probabilistic model of VDJ rearrangement, was used to identify disease-linked TCR variants. TCRdb reprocessing: public reads trimmed at Q25 with fastp, clones called with MiXCR, in-frame beta chains kept. CDR3 protein sequences are deduplicated, and each keeps its most common genes and DNA. In this record, the V and J calls reflect TCRdb's handling and not the investigators' own analysis. This sample is represented by 150,000 to 250,000 distinct CDR3 sequences; roughly 13% of them were singletons. More than 15% of the sample rests with the top ten. A few counts support this clonotype. What antigen it recognizes has not been identified. There are no base qualities to consult, and no much larger clone falls within one base.

Broad study findings and their caveats: Blood from ankylosing spondylitis patients appeared to be characterized by a TCR beta motif composed of roughly 8 highly homologous amino acid variants. According to the report, matched synovial fluid samples from ankylosing spondylitis patients were significantly enriched for the disease-linked clones. Some motif variants were previously reported in synovial fluid and blood of reactive arthritis patients, suggesting common disease-initiation mechanisms. A CD8+ phenotype was shown by the disease-linked clones, which were found at relatively low frequencies in peripheral blood.

Measured from the cysteine to the phenylalanine, the CDR3 is 16 residues long. Just the 48-base CDR3 DNA is kept, in frame starting at base 1. Germline trimming amounts to 5 bases on V and 8 bases on J, with 15 as the count of junction bases outside the gene matches. CDR1 and CDR2 are drawn from the germline V gene (reference sequence): SEHNR, FQNEAQ. The clonotype originates from a male donor with ankylosing spondylitis or in good health (not recorded which). Rearrangement joined TRBV7-9 to TRBJ1-2; TRBD1 aligns with 9 central bases. Sequenced material: blood, either unsorted or a sorted T cell fraction (not recorded which). Read as DNA, the sequence is TGTGCCAGCAGCCCGTCCCGGGACAGGGTAACGGAGGGCTACACCTTC. It specifies CASSPSRDRVTEGYTF.